A single sample is the source of the 11 T cell receptor beta chains below, sequenced in a study of blood T cell repertoires in COVID-19. Here immunoSEQ multiplex PCR was the method, and the copy in TCRdb shows in-frame clones only, minus some. The sample shows 80,000 to 85,000 clones, approximately 80% of them seen only once. Sequencing was done on a sample of peripheral blood. These receptors were obtained from a human donor in a cohort sampled during active COVID-19.

The chain carries TRBV10-2 and TRBJ2-1, with D tentatively TRBD1 (6 bases). The V gene's germline CDR1 is WSHSY and CDR2 SAAADI. The V and J ends lost 10 bases and 0 bases respectively, with 10 bases between them. The CDR3 contains 13 residues. This CDR3 is CATSTGSYNEQFF. As DNA, the CDR3 is TGCGCCACCTCGACAGGCTCCTACAATGAGCAGTTCTTC.

The chain combines TRBV6-1 with TRBJ1-5; D perhaps matches TRBD1 (6 bases). Trimming took 3 bases from V and 2 from J, leaving 11 bases between them. This CDR3 has 15 amino acids. The germline V gene encodes CDR1 MNHNS and CDR2 SASEGT. The DNA for the CDR3 is TGTGCCAGCAGTGACCAGGGGTTAGGCAATCAGCCCCAGCATTTT. Protein: CASSDQGLGNQPQHF.

V is TRBV10-1 and J is TRBJ1-1, with D unresolved. The germline gives CDR1 WNHNN, CDR2 SYGVQD (reference sequence). The CDR3 runs to 13 residues. Trimming left V 6 bases short and J 0 bases short, with 8 bases between. The CDR3 DNA follows: TGCGCCAGCAGGCAGAACATGAACACTGAAGCTTTCTTT. Translation: CASRQNMNTEAFF.

V and J are TRBV7-9 and TRBJ1-1; D perhaps matches TRBD1 (5 bases). Germline V gives CDR1 SEHNR, CDR2 FQNEAQ (reference sequence). Trimming cost V 5 bases and J 7 bases, with 8 bases left between them. The CDR3 loop spans 11 amino acids. CDR3 in amino acids: CASSPTDEAFF. The CDR3 bases are TGTGCCAGCAGCCCGACAGATGAAGCTTTCTTT.

The chain employs TRBV5-1 and TRBJ2-3, with 7 bases matching TRBD1. V shed 4 bases, J shed 3 bases, and the junction held 11 bases outside the gene matches. The CDR3 is made up of 16 amino acids. CDR1 is SGHRS and CDR2 is YFSETQ in the germline V gene. The CDR3 spells CASSGGQTWGTDTQYF. CDR3 in DNA: TGCGCCAGCAGCGGGGGACAGACCTGGGGGACAGATACGCAGTATTTT.

The chain recombines TRBV6-5 with TRBJ2-7; no definite D call. V gave up 4 bases and J gave up 4 bases, with 11 bases separating them. The CDR3 sequence is 13 residues long. Germline CDR1 MNHEY, CDR2 SVGAGI. The CDR3 loop is CASSSGGRYEQYF. For the CDR3, the DNA is TGTGCCAGCAGTTCGGGTGGTCGATACGAGCAGTACTTC.

The gene calls are TRBV6-5 and TRBJ1-2; no clear D gene. Germline V gene sequence: CDR1 MNHEY, CDR2 SVGAGI. The CDR3 consists of 14 residues. V gave up 4 bases and J gave up 7 bases, with 16 bases separating them. CDR3 residues: CASSSLGGSVGYTF. Here the CDR3 DNA reads TGTGCCAGCAGTTCCCTCGGAGGGTCTGTTGGCTACACCTTC.

The rearrangement uses TRBV27 and TRBJ2-3; the match to TRBD2 covers 9 bases. The J segment lost 2 bases and the V segment lost 6 bases, leaving 6 bases of the junction unmatched. CDR3 length equals 15 residues. Germline V gene lookup returns CDR1 MNHEY and CDR2 SMNVEV (reference sequence). CDR3 in amino acids: CASSPERGDTDTQYF. The CDR3 DNA is TGTGCCAGCAGCCCCGAGCGGGGGGACACAGATACGCAGTATTTT.

The rearrangement links TRBV27 to TRBJ2-7; D gene uncertain. The CDR3 is made up of 12 amino acids. The V and J ends lost 0 bases and 6 bases respectively, with 6 bases between them. Germline V gene sequence: CDR1 MNHEY, CDR2 SMNVEV (reference sequence). CDR3 sequence reads: CASSLSAGEQYF. In nucleotides, the CDR3 is TGTGCCAGCAGTTTATCGGCAGGCGAGCAGTACTTC.

V usage is TRBV6-5 and J usage is TRBJ1-1, with 8 nucleotides matching TRBD1. Per the germline V gene, CDR1 is MNHEY and CDR2 is SVGAGI. The V and J ends lost 6 bases and 0 bases, in that order; junction bases with no gene match: 6. The CDR3 is made up of 15 amino acids. The CDR3 spells CASSGTGFMNTEAFF. For the CDR3, the DNA is TGTGCCAGCAGCGGGACAGGTTTTATGAACACTGAAGCTTTCTTT.

The genes are TRBV19 and TRBJ1-4; D ambiguous. The CDR3 spans 15 residues. Trimming stripped 5 bases from V and 7 bases from J, with 17 bases between. Germline CDR1 LNHDA, CDR2 SQIVND (reference sequence). The CDR3 region has the DNA TGTGCCAGTAGTGAGGCGAGGCTCCCTGGTGAAAAACTGTTTTTT. Amino acids: CASSEARLPGEKLFF. Full variable domain (missing parts from reference TRBV19 and TRBJ1-4): DGGITQSPKYLFRKEGQNVTLSCEQNLNHDAMYWYRQDPGQGLRLIYYSQIVNDFQKGDIAEGYSVSREKKESFPLTVTSAQKNPTAFYLCASSEARLPGEKLFFGSGTQLSVL.